The 15 T cell receptor beta chains below come from one sample, sequenced in a study of blood T cell repertoires in COVID-19. Produced via immunoSEQ multiplex PCR; TCRdb's table is partial and in-frame only. The data contain 150,000 to 200,000 clones, 80% to 90% of them singletons. The specimen was peripheral blood. These receptors originate from a middle-aged man with active or convalescent COVID-19.

J is TRBJ1-1 and V is TRBV19, with a weak D call TRBD1 (6 bases). Trimming left V 3 bases short and J 6 bases short, with 14 bases between. Germline-derived CDR1 and CDR2 are LNHDA and SQIVND (reference sequence). The CDR3 covers 14 residues. The CDR3 here is CASSIGQRRAEAFF. CDR3 nucleotides: TGTGCCAGTAGTATCGGACAGCGTCGAGCTGAAGCTTTCTTT.

The rearrangement joins TRBV7-9 to TRBJ2-7, with unresolved D. Germline lookup yields CDR1 SEHNR and CDR2 FQNEAQ (reference sequence). V lost 1 base and J 0 bases, leaving 10 bases between the germline ends. The CDR3 runs to 15 residues. The CDR3 DNA reads as TGTGCCAGCAGCTTAGGCAGAAGGAGCTCCTACGAGCAGTACTTC. It translates to CASSLGRRSSYEQYF.

J is TRBJ2-1 and V is TRBV3-1 (or the pseudogene TRBV3-2); weak D call: TRBD2 (5 bases). Germline CDR1 and CDR2: LGHDT and YNNKEL (reference sequence). The CDR3 extends over 14 amino acids. V was pared by 4 bases and J by 3 bases, with 10 bases between. The DNA for the CDR3 is TGTGCCAGCAGCCGCCCCCGGGACTACAATGAGCAGTTCTTC. Its translation is CASSRPRDYNEQFF.

The V gene is TRBV5-1, the J gene TRBJ2-6; 7 positions agree with TRBD1. The CDR3 has 18 residues. Per the germline V gene, CDR1 is SGHRS and CDR2 is YFSETQ. With V trimmed by 2 bases and J by 0 bases, 8 bases remained unmatched. DNA for the CDR3: TGCGCCAGCAGCTTCCGGGACAGACCGTACTCTGGGGCCAACGTCCTGACTTTC. It encodes CASSFRDRPYSGANVLTF.

The chain uses TRBV4-2 and TRBJ2-7; TRBD2 matches 10 bases. V trimming: 0 bases; J trimming: 3 bases; junction bases outside the gene matches: 8. CDR1 and CDR2 (germline): LGHNA, YNFKEQ. This CDR3 has 17 residues. The CDR3 DNA reads as TGTGCCAGCAGCCAAGAAACCGGGACTAGCGAGTACTACGAGCAGTACTTC. Its protein product is CASSQETGTSEYYEQYF.

The chain employs TRBV30 and TRBJ1-5; a possible D gene is TRBD1 (5 bases). The V end was cut by 3 bases, the J end by 16 bases, with 25 bases between. Germline values: CDR1 GTSNPN, CDR2 SVGIG (reference sequence). CDR3 length equals 14 residues. The chain's CDR3 is CAWRTQGTKGRPHF. For the CDR3, the DNA is TGTGCCTGGAGAACTCAGGGAACGAAGGGCCGGCCACATTTT. Full variable domain (outside the CDR3, taken from reference TRBV30 and TRBJ1-5): SQTIHQWPATLVQPVGSPLSLECTVEGTSNPNLYWYRQAAGRGLQLLFYSVGIGQISSEVPQNLSASRPQDRQFILSSKKLLLSDSGFYLCAWRTQGTKGRPHFGDGTRLSIL.

This chain joins TRBV10-2 and TRBJ1-5; the D is unclear. The CDR3 sequence is 13 residues long. V was clipped by 3 bases and J by 4 bases, with 7 bases between them. Looked up from germline, CDR1 is WSHSY and CDR2 is SAAADI. Here the CDR3 reads CASSDSGNQPQHF. The CDR3 nucleotides are TGCGCCAGCAGTGATAGCGGGAATCAGCCCCAGCATTTT.

The chain couples TRBV12-2 to TRBJ2-3; the table assigns TRBD2, which was not confirmed against the DNA. TRBV12-2 is classified as a pseudogene. The CDR3 runs 17 residues. In DNA, the CDR3 is TGTGCAAGTCGTGAGGGACTAGCGGGGGGCGGGACAGATACGCAGTATTTT. Its protein is CASREGLAGGGTDTQYF.

The V gene is TRBV6-1, the J gene TRBJ1-3, with D possibly being TRBD1 (6 bases). CDR1 MNHNS and CDR2 SASEGT come from the germline V gene. The CDR3 has 18 amino acids. The V end lost 0 bases, the J end lost 0 bases, and 15 bases lay between the germline ends. The CDR3 DNA is TGTGCCAGCAGTGAAGCGCTTCTTTTGGACAGCTCTGGAAACACCATATATTTT. Its protein is CASSEALLLDSSGNTIYF.

This clone showed up just once. The CDR3: CASSYSGVDSPLHF. CDR3 sequence (DNA): TGTGCCAGCAGTTACTCAGGGGTGGATTCACCCCTCCACTTT. The V call is TRBV6-5, the J call TRBJ1-6, with D maybe TRBD1 (5 bases). Germline V gene sequence: CDR1 MNHEY, CDR2 SVGAGI. V lost 0 bases, J lost 8 bases, and 8 bases lay in between. The CDR3 length is 14 residues.

Here the CDR3 reads CASSGQIGYQPQHF. The CDR3 DNA reads as TGTGCCAGCAGTGGACAGATTGGGTATCAGCCCCAGCATTTT. J is TRBJ1-5 and V is TRBV2; possible D gene TRBD1, 5 bases. Per germline, CDR1 SNHLY and CDR2 FYNNEI. There are 14 residues in the CDR3. V lost 4 bases, J lost 5 bases, and 12 bases lay in between.

The chain joins TRBV4-2 to TRBJ2-7; D is possibly TRBD2 (5 bases). Germline CDR1 is LGHNA and CDR2 is YNFKEQ. The CDR3 has 13 residues. V shed 1 base and J shed 7 bases, with 11 bases lying between them. In DNA, the CDR3 is TGTGCCAGCAGCCAAGTCGGGGTAGGGGAGCAGTACTTC. Translation: CASSQVGVGEQYF.

The genes are TRBV10-1 and TRBJ2-7; tentatively, D is TRBD1 (6 bases). Trimming stripped 5 bases from V and 3 bases from J, with 14 bases between. Germline CDR1 WNHNN, CDR2 SYGVQD (reference sequence). This CDR3 comprises 14 residues. CDR3 protein: CASSYGTNFYEQYF. The CDR3 nucleotides are TGCGCCAGCAGTTACGGGACAAACTTCTACGAGCAGTACTTC.

This rearrangement joins TRBV9 to TRBJ2-1; possible D gene TRBD2, 6 bases. Germline V gives CDR1 SGDLS, CDR2 YYNGEE. The CDR3 extends over 17 amino acids. Trimming pared 0 bases from V and 2 bases from J, leaving 15 bases between. CDR3 nucleotides: TGTGCCAGCAGCGTAGCTCTGGAGGGAGTGCCCTACAATGAGCAGTTCTTC. Residues: CASSVALEGVPYNEQFF.

The V gene is TRBV9, the J gene TRBJ1-5; 8 bases align to TRBD1. Germline V lookup: CDR1 SGDLS, CDR2 YYNGEE. The junction had 6 bases not matched to a gene; V was cut back by 7 bases and J by 0 bases. CDR3 size: 15 residues. DNA for the CDR3: TGTGCCAGCGGGGAAGGACAGGGTAGCAATCAGCCCCAGCATTTT. This codes for CASGEGQGSNQPQHF.